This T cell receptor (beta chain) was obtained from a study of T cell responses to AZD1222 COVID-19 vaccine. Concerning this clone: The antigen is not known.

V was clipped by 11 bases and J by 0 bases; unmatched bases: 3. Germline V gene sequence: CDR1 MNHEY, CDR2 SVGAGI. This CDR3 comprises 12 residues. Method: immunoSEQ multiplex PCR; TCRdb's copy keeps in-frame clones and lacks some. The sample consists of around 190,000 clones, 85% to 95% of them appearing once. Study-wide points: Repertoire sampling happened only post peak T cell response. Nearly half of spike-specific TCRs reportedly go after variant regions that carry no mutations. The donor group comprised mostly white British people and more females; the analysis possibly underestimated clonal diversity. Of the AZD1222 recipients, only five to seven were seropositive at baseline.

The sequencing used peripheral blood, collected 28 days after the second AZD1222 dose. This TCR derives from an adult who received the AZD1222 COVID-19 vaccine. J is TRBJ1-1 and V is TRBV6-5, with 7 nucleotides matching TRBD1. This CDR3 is CAGTAVNTEAFF. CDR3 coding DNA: TGTGCCGGGACAGCCGTGAACACTGAAGCTTTCTTT.